This T cell receptor beta chain was observed in a study of blood T cells in healthy people across ages. Study-level findings and limits: PBMCs were not sorted, which prevented a conclusive comparison of naive versus antigen-experienced cells. The study found more naive CD4+ cells and higher diversity in long-lived than aged donors.

Isolation per sample recovered at least 7 million PBMCs. The ends were cut back, 2 bases at V and 6 bases at J, with 19 bases in the middle. The CDR3 extends over 16 amino acids. Per germline, CDR1 SGHTA and CDR2 FQGTGA. A second PCR of roughly 6 to 12 cycles used a sample-barcoded 5' primer and a J-beta primer mix. Every cDNA molecule carried a tag from a template-switch adaptor bearing 12 random nucleotides. TCRdb analysed the 5' RACE reads with MiXCR anew, one entry per CDR3 protein. The data hold 450,000 to 700,000 distinct CDR3 sequences, with approximately 30% observed a single time. Only a few counts were recorded for this clonotype. The antigen is unknown.

The source is a woman in her 70s in good health. This chain joins TRBV7-3 and TRBJ1-2; the D gene is possibly TRBD1 (6 bases). Sequenced material: blood. CDR3 in amino acids: CASSLVAGQGLNGYTF. CDR3 in DNA: TGTGCCAGCAGCTTAGTTGCAGGGCAGGGGTTAAATGGCTACACCTTC.